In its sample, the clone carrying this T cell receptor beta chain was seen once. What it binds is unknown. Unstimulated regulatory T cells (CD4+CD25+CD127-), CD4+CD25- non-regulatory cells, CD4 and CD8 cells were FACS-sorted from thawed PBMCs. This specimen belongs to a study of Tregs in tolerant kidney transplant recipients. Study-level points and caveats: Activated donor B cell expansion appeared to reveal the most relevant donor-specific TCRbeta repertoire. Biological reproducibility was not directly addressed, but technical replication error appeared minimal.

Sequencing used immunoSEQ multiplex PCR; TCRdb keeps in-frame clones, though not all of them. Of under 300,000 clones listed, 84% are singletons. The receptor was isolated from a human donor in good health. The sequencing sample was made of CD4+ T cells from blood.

The chain's CDR3 is CASISRDRGLGGYTF. The DNA for the CDR3 is TGTGCCAGCATCTCCCGGGACAGGGGGCTGGGAGGCTACACCTTC. This rearrangement joins TRBV6-5 to TRBJ1-2, with 12 bases that match TRBD1. This CDR3 spans 15 amino acids. The germline gives CDR1 MNHEY, CDR2 SVGAGI. The V and J ends lost 7 bases and 8 bases, in that order; junction bases with no gene match: 11.